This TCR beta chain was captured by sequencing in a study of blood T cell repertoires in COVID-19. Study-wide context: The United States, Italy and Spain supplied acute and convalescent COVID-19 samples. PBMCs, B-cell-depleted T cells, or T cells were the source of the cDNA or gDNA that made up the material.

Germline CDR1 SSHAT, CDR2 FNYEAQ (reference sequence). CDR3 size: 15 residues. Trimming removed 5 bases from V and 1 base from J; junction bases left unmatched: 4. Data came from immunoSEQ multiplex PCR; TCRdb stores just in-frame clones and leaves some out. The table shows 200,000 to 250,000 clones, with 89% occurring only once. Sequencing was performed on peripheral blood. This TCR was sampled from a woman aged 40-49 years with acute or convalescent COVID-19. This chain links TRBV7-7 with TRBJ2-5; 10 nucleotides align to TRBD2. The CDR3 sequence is CASSSGGAGQETQYF. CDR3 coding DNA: TGTGCCAGCAGCAGCGGGGGGGCGGGCCAAGAGACCCAGTACTTC.